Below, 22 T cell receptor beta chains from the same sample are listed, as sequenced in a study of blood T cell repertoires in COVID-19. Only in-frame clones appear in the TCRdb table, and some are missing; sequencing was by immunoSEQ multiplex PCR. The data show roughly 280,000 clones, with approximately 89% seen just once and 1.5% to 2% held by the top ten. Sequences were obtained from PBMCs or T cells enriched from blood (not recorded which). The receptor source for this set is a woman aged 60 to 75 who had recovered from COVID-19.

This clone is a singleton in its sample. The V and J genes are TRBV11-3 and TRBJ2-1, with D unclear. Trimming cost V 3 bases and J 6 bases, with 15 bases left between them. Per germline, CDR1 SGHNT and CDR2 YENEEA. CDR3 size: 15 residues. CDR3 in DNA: TGTGCCAGCAGCTTGCGGCTAAGAGCCCCCAATGAGCAGTTCTTC. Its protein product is CASSLRLRAPNEQFF.

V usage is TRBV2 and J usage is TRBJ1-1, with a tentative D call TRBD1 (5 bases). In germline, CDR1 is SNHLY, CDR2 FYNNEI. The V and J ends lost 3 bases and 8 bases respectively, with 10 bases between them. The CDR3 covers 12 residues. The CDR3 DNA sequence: TGTGCCAGCAGTGATGCTAGACAGGAAGCTTTCTTT. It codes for CASSDARQEAFF.

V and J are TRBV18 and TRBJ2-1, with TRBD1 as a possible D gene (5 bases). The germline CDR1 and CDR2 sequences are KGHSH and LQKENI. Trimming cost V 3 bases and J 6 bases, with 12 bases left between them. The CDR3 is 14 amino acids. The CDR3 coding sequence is TGTGCCAGCTCACCTACCAGGACAACCAATGAGCAGTTCTTC. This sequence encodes CASSPTRTTNEQFF. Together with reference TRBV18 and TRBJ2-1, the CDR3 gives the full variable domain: NAGVMQNPRHLVRRRGQEARLRCSPMKGHSHVYWYRQLPEEGLKFMVYLQKENIIDESGMPKERFSAEFPKEGPSILRIQQVVRGDSAAYFCASSPTRTTNEQFFGPGTRLTVL.

Written as DNA, the CDR3 is TGTGCCAGCAGCCATCTACCGGGACTAGCGGACTACGAGCAGTACTTC. Translated: CASSHLPGLADYEQYF. The rearrangement joins TRBV14 to TRBJ2-7; the match to TRBD2 covers 11 bases. The V gene's germline CDR1 is SGHDN and CDR2 FVKESK. V lost 3 bases to trimming and J lost 3 bases; unmatched junction nucleotides: 7. The CDR3 spans 16 residues.

The CDR3 region has the DNA TGCAGCTTCACAGGGGCCGTATCCACAGATACGCAGTATTTT. Translating gives CSFTGAVSTDTQYF. This sequence joins TRBV29-1 and TRBJ2-3, with 7 bases aligning to TRBD1. This CDR3 spans 14 amino acids. Germline V gene lookup returns CDR1 SQVTM and CDR2 ANQGSEA. The J segment lost 2 bases and the V segment lost 8 bases, leaving 10 bases of the junction unmatched.

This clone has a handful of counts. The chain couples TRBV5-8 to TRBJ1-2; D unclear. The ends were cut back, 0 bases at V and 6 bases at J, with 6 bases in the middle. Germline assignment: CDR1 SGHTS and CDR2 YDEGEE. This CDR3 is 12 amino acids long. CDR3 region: CASSLDRNGYTF. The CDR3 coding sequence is TGTGCCAGCAGCTTGGACAGAAATGGCTACACCTTC.

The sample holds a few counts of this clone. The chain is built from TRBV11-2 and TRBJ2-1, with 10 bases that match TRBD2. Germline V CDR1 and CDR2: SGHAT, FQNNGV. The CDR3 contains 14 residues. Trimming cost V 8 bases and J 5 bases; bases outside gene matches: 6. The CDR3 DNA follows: TGTGCCAGCGCGTTAGCGGGGGGCAACAATGAGCAGTTCTTC. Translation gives CASALAGGNNEQFF.

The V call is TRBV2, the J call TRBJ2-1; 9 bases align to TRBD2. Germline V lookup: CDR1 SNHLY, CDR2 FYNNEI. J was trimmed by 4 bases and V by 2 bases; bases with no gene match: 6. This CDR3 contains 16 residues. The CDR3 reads CASSEIASGAYNEQFF. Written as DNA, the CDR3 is TGTGCCAGCAGTGAAATTGCTAGCGGGGCTTACAATGAGCAGTTCTTC.

The CDR3 reads CASSLVGDSPLHF. The DNA of the CDR3 is TGCGCCAGCAGCTTGGTTGGAGATTCACCCCTCCACTTT. V is TRBV5-1 and J is TRBJ1-6; no clear D gene. CDR3 length: 13 residues. V lost 0 bases and J lost 8, with 6 bases in between. Germline CDR1 and CDR2: SGHRS and YFSETQ.

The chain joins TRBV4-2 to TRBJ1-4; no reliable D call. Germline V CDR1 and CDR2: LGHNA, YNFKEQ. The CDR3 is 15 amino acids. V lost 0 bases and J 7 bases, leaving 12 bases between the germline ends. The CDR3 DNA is TGTGCCAGCAGCCAAGATCAACAGTACGGTGAAAAACTGTTTTTT. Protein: CASSQDQQYGEKLFF.

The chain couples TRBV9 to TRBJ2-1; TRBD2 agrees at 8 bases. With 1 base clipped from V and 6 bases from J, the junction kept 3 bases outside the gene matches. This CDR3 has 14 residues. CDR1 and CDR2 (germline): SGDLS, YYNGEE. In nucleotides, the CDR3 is TGTGCCAGCAGCGTAAGCGGGGGCCCCAATGAGCAGTTCTTC. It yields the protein CASSVSGGPNEQFF.

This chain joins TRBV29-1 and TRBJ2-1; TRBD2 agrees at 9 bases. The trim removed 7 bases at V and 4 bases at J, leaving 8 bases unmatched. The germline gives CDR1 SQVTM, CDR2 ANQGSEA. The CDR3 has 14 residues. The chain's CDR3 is CSAKGTSSYNEQFF. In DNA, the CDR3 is TGCAGCGCCAAAGGGACTAGCAGTTACAATGAGCAGTTCTTC.

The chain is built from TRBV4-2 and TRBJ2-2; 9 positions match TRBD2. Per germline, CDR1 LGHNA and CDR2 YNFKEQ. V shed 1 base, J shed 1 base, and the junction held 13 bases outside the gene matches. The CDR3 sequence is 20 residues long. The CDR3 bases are TGTGCCAGCAGCCAAGCCACCCTCGGGGGAGCGGGGGGGAACACCGGGGAGCTGTTTTTT. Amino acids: CASSQATLGGAGGNTGELFF.

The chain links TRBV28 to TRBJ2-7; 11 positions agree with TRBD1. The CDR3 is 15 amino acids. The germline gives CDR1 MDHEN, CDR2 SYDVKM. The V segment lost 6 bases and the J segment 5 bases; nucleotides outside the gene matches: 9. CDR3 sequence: CASRPGGTGGNEQYF. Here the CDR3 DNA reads TGTGCCAGCAGGCCTGGCGGGACAGGGGGGAACGAGCAGTACTTC.

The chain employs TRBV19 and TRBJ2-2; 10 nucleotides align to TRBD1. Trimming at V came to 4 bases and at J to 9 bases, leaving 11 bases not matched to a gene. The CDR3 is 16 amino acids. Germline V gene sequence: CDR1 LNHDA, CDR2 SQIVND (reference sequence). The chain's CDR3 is CASSKTGGRVPRELFF. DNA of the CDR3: TGTGCCAGTAGTAAGACAGGGGGCCGGGTCCCCCGGGAGCTGTTTTTT.

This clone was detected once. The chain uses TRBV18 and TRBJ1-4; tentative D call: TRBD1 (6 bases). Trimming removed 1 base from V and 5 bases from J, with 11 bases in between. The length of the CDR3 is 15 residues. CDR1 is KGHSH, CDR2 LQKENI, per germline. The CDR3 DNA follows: TGTGCCAGCTCACCACAGGCAGGGACAAATGAAAAACTGTTTTTT. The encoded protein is CASSPQAGTNEKLFF.

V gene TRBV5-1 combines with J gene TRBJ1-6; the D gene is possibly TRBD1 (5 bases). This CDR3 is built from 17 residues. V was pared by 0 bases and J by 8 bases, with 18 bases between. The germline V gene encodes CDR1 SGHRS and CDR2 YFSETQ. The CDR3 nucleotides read TGCGCCAGCAGCTTGGCCGGAATGGGCAGGGACTATTCACCCCTCCACTTT. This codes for CASSLAGMGRDYSPLHF. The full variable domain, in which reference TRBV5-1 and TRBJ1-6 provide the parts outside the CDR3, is KAGVTQTPRYLIKTRGQQVTLSCSPISGHRSVSWYQQTPGQGLQFLFEYFSETQRNKGNFPGRFSGRQFSNSRSEMNVSTLELGDSALYLCASSLAGMGRDYSPLHFGNGTRLTVT.

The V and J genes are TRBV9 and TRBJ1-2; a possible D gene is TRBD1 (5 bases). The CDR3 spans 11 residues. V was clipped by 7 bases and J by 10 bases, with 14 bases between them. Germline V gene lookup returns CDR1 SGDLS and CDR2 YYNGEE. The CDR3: CASVGGIVYTF. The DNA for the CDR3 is TGTGCCAGCGTTGGGGGGATTGTCTACACCTTC.

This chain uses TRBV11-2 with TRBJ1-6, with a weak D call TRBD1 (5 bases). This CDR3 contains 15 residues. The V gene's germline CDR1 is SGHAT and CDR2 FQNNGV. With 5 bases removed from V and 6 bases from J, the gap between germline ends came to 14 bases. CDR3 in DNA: TGTGCCAGCAGCCTCTCTGACAGACGTAATTCACCCCTCCACTTT. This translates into CASSLSDRRNSPLHF.

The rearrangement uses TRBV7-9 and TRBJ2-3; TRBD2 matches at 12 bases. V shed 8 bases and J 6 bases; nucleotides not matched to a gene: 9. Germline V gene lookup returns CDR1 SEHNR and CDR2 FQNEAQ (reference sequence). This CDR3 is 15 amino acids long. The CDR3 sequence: CASLLLAGGRDTQYF. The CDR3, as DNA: TGTGCCAGCCTCCTACTAGCGGGAGGCCGGGATACGCAGTATTTT.

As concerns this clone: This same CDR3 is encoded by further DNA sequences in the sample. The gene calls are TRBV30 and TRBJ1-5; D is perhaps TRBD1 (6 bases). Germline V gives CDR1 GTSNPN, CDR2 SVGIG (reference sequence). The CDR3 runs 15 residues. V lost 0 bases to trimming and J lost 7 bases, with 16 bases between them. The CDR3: CAWSVRGGGGQPQHF. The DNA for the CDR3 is TGTGCCTGGAGTGTACGGGGGGGCGGGGGGCAGCCCCAGCATTTT.

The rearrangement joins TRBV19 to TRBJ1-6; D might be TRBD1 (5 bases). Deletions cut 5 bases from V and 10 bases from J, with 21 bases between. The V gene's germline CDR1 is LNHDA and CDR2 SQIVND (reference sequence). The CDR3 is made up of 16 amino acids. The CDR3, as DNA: TGTGCCAGTAGTGCCCTGGAGGGGCTTGAGGGATCACCCCTCCACTTT. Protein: CASSALEGLEGSPLHF.